This T cell receptor beta chain was found in a study of PD-1 blockade in classical Hodgkin lymphoma. Whole-study results and caveats: At baseline, newly diagnosed patients reportedly showed less TCR diversity than healthy donors.

Germline trimming cut 0 bases from V and 5 bases from J; bases unmatched to any gene: 5. Looked up from germline, CDR1 is MNHEY and CDR2 is SVGAGI. The length of the CDR3 is 15 residues. Each patient experienced a relapse that followed autologous stem cell transplantation, and brentuximab vedotin exposure varied. Best overall response was complete response, partial response or progressive disease in these relapsed/refractory classical Hodgkin lymphoma patients. Profiled with immunoSEQ multiplex PCR; TCRdb holds only in-frame clones, not every one. Of 20,000 to 25,000 clones listed, about 70% are singletons. As concerns this clone: Antigen specificity is unknown.

The clonotype originates from a human donor with classical Hodgkin lymphoma. Specimen: peripheral blood mononuclear cells (PBMCs), collected at baseline. The chain links TRBV6-5 to TRBJ1-2, with 8 bases fitting TRBD1. The CDR3 here is CASSYSPRGPYGYTF. The CDR3 DNA follows: TGTGCCAGCAGTTACTCACCCAGGGGGCCATATGGCTACACCTTC.